This T cell receptor beta chain was found in a study of T cell changes during pregnancy in multiple sclerosis. The junction had 1 base not matched to a gene; V was cut back by 4 bases and J by 1 base. Germline V lookup: CDR1 PRHDT, CDR2 FYEKMQ (reference sequence). The length of the CDR3 is 15 residues. Using immunoSEQ multiplex PCR, the repertoire was profiled, and TCRdb retains in-frame clones only, with some absent. The sample consists of about 50,000 clones, approximately 91% of them appearing once. The sequence derives from a female donor with multiple sclerosis, enrolled in a pregnancy study. Material: CD8+ T cells from peripheral blood mononuclear cells, obtained after pregnancy. This chain connects TRBV13 to TRBJ2-6, with 7 bases identical to TRBD1. The CDR3 is CASSSRGSGANVLTF. The CDR3 nucleotides are TGTGCCAGCAGCTCCAGGGGGTCTGGGGCCAACGTCCTGACTTTC. Full variable domain (missing parts from reference TRBV13 and TRBJ2-6): AAGVIQSPRHLIKEKRETATLKCYPIPRHDTVYWYQQGPGQDPQFLISFYEKMQSDKGSIPDRFSAQQFSDYHSELNMSSLELGDSALYFCASSSRGSGANVLTFGAGSRLTVL.